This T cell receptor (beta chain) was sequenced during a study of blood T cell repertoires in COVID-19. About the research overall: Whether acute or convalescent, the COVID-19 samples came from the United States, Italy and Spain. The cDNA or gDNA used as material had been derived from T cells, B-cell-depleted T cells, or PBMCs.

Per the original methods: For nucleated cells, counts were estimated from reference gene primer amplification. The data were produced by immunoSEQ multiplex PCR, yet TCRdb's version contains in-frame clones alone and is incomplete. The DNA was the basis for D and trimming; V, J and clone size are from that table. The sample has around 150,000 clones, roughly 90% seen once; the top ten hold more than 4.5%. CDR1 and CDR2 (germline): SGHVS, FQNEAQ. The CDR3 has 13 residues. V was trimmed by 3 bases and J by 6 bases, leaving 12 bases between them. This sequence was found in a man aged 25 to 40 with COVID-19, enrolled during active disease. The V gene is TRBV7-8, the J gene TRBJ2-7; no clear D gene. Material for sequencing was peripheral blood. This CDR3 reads CASSFSPASEQYF. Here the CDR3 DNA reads TGTGCCAGCAGCTTCTCACCAGCGAGCGAGCAGTACTTC.